This entry lists 2 T cell receptor beta chains sequenced from one sample in a study of blood T cells in healthy people across ages. Through a sample-barcoded 5' primer and a J-beta primer mix, a second PCR was run for about 6 to 11 cycles. TCRdb itself ran the 5' RACE reads through MiXCR, one entry per CDR3 protein. Of approximately 1.5 million distinct CDR3 sequences in the sample, about 45% were seen once. Sequencing was carried out using blood. These receptors were collected from a woman aged 18-30 years in good health.

The chain employs TRBV20-1 and TRBJ1-5; a weak D match, TRBD1 (6 bases). The V gene's germline CDR1 is DFQATT and CDR2 SNEGSKA (reference sequence). The CDR3 runs 13 residues. The ends were cut back, 5 bases at V and 2 bases at J, with 10 bases in the middle. The CDR3 reads CSAYREGNQPQHF. DNA of the CDR3: TGCAGTGCTTACAGGGAAGGCAATCAGCCCCAGCATTTT.

This clonotype was picked up a small number of times. The genes are TRBV20-1 and TRBJ2-3; 9 nucleotides agree with TRBD2. The CDR3 is 15 residues long. V was clipped by 0 bases and J by 6 bases; unmatched bases: 7. The germline CDR1 and CDR2 sequences are DFQATT and SNEGSKA (reference sequence). The CDR3 DNA sequence: TGCAGTGCTAGAGATGGCGGGGGGGCCGGGGATACGCAGTATTTT. Translation gives CSARDGGGAGDTQYF.